Listed below are T cell receptor beta chains from one sample, sequenced in a study of T cell repertoires in cytomegalovirus infection. Each CDR3 protein is one row after TCRdb ran MiXCR on the reads. The sample lists some 700,000 distinct CDR3 sequences, 35% to 45% occurring once. Sequencing was performed on PBMCs. All receptors come from a human donor in good health (CMV status not recorded). Some clones in this sample may be carry-over from other donors' samples. The conserved cysteine and the conserved F or W are not part of the CDR3 here. For some rows the clone size is stated as once, few or many, or as a class when expanded; others skip it.

v_call: TRBV4-1; clone_size: few; cdr3_aa: ASSQGRKNRENTEAF
v_call: TRBV7-9; clone_size: .; cdr3_aa: ASSFGTGWSHEQY
v_call: TRBV12-3/TRBV12-4; clone_size: few; cdr3_aa: ASILGGLGNTIY
v_call: TRBV6-1; clone_size: .; cdr3_aa: ASSSTVTHTGELF
v_call: TRBV5-1; clone_size: few; cdr3_aa: ASSLVPGSYQPQH
v_call: TRBV7-2; clone_size: many; cdr3_aa: ASSRFEGAITEAF
v_call: TRBV20-1; clone_size: .; cdr3_aa: SARAIVPDSGNTIY
v_call: TRBV19; clone_size: .; cdr3_aa: ASSTLGHKNTEAF
v_call: TRBV4-1; clone_size: few; cdr3_aa: ASSQVQGANTEAF
v_call: TRBV7-8; clone_size: many; cdr3_aa: ASSPTGFWNTEAF
v_call: TRBV7-8; clone_size: many; cdr3_aa: ASSARWRGTNTEAF
v_call: TRBV28; clone_size: few; cdr3_aa: ASSLIITRASYEQY
v_call: TRBV28; clone_size: .; cdr3_aa: ASSLSRQTDTQY
v_call: TRBV5-6; clone_size: .; cdr3_aa: ASSPGPSGDTEAF
v_call: TRBV2; clone_size: .; cdr3_aa: ASSDLGGTNTEAL
v_call: TRBV28; clone_size: .; cdr3_aa: ASSPVAGLYEQY
v_call: TRBV10-3; clone_size: few; cdr3_aa: AISRQGGVVNTEAF
v_call: TRBV6-1; clone_size: .; cdr3_aa: ASSVSTLGQPQH
v_call: TRBV20-1; clone_size: few; cdr3_aa: SRTSQDSLYNEQF
v_call: TRBV3-1; clone_size: few; cdr3_aa: ASSQDDYQETQY
v_call: TRBV7-8; clone_size: .; cdr3_aa: ASSTSRGTGELF
v_call: TRBV7-6; clone_size: many; cdr3_aa: ASSSAMYQETQY
v_call: TRBV7-9; clone_size: few; cdr3_aa: ASSLGDSLLC
v_call: TRBV6-1; clone_size: many; cdr3_aa: ASRRPGQGASFAF
v_call: TRBV7-8; clone_size: .; cdr3_aa: ASSFMQGFYEQF
v_call: TRBV6-4; clone_size: .; cdr3_aa: ASSYSGREDTGELF
v_call: TRBV6-2/TRBV6-3; clone_size: .; cdr3_aa: ASSIRVTGAKNIQY
v_call: TRBV29-1; clone_size: .; cdr3_aa: SAKVGQGLSNYGYT
v_call: TRBV20-1; clone_size: few; cdr3_aa: SVSTGGRRTEAF
v_call: TRBV6-1; clone_size: .; cdr3_aa: ASNTLLAELYNEQF
v_call: TRBV5-6; clone_size: .; cdr3_aa: ASSPAGLPNEGYEQY
v_call: TRBV28; clone_size: few; cdr3_aa: ASTTAVGDGNQPQH
v_call: TRBV6-2/TRBV6-3; clone_size: .; cdr3_aa: ASRRGQGGAYEQY
v_call: TRBV7-2; clone_size: many; cdr3_aa: ASSIREKGGYT
v_call: TRBV19; clone_size: .; cdr3_aa: ASSIVAGGGNTEAF
v_call: TRBV30; clone_size: few; cdr3_aa: AWSPTGTSGGETQY
v_call: TRBV7-2; clone_size: many; cdr3_aa: ASSLKGGAQPQH
v_call: TRBV29-1; clone_size: .; cdr3_aa: SVDPQGNTGELF
v_call: TRBV20-1; clone_size: .; cdr3_aa: SARAQGRTFNTGELF
v_call: TRBV12-3/TRBV12-4; clone_size: .; cdr3_aa: ASSPRGGAVNEQF
v_call: TRBV7-9; clone_size: .; cdr3_aa: AGGAGYYGYT
v_call: TRBV12-3/TRBV12-4; clone_size: .; cdr3_aa: ASSSRTSWASGNTIY
v_call: TRBV7-9; clone_size: few; cdr3_aa: ASRKGAEEQF
v_call: TRBV27; clone_size: .; cdr3_aa: AISWAGSAYEQY
v_call: TRBV27; clone_size: .; cdr3_aa: ASSLSGQGSSYNEQF
v_call: TRBV19; clone_size: few; cdr3_aa: ATIGDRGWNTEAF
v_call: TRBV12-3/TRBV12-4; clone_size: many; cdr3_aa: ASSPGQGERSSYEQY
v_call: TRBV7-9; clone_size: .; cdr3_aa: ASSLILTGFEAF
v_call: TRBV10-3; clone_size: .; cdr3_aa: AISESVTNTEAF
v_call: TRBV7-2; clone_size: .; cdr3_aa: ASSPARLLGTDTQY
v_call: TRBV7-3; clone_size: few; cdr3_aa: ASSLTGGAENEQF
v_call: TRBV4-2; clone_size: .; cdr3_aa: ASSPRDKFNYGYT
v_call: TRBV12-3/TRBV12-4; clone_size: few; cdr3_aa: ASSLWVSLGTTTYEQY
v_call: TRBV6-5; clone_size: few; cdr3_aa: ASSYSMGGSYEQY
v_call: TRBV13; clone_size: .; cdr3_aa: ASSESTGDHYEQY
v_call: TRBV10-3; clone_size: .; cdr3_aa: AISESEGAYESPLH
v_call: TRBV12-3/TRBV12-4; clone_size: .; cdr3_aa: ASSSGTGGNYGYT
v_call: TRBV19; clone_size: .; cdr3_aa: AGGTQSNQPQH
v_call: TRBV7-9; clone_size: .; cdr3_aa: ASSLEGGLYNEQF
v_call: TRBV11-2; clone_size: .; cdr3_aa: ASSRDITPSYEQY